The present TCR beta chain was sequenced within a study of blood T cell repertoires in COVID-19. For the study at large: COVID-19 samples collected from the United States, Italy and Spain covered acute and convalescent phases.

This CDR3 has 14 residues. Per the germline V gene, CDR1 is KGHDR and CDR2 is SFDVKD. The V and J ends lost 6 bases and 3 bases, in that order; junction bases with no gene match: 3. Method: immunoSEQ multiplex PCR; TCRdb's copy keeps in-frame clones and lacks some. The data show 310,000 or so clones, 88% seen once. The chain combines TRBV24-1 with TRBJ2-3; 9 bases agree with TRBD2. The sequencing sample was made of peripheral blood. This TCR came from a woman aged 25 to 45 with COVID-19, enrolled during active disease. For the CDR3, the DNA is TGTGCCACCAGTCTAGCGGGAATGACAGATACGCAGTATTTT. This encodes CATSLAGMTDTQYF.